Below, 8 T cell receptor beta chains from the same sample are listed, as sequenced in a study of T cells in Graves' hyperthyroidism and ophthalmopathy (dated by TCRdb to the late 2010s). The library relied on multiplex PCR. The sequencing machine was an Illumina HiSeq 2000. Amplification of TCR beta CDR3 regions was carried out from RNA transcripts. For the first round of RT-PCR on the TCR CDR3, the HTBI primer set was used together with the Qiagen OneStep RT-PCR kit. TCRdb reprocessing: public reads trimmed at Q25 with fastp, clones called with MiXCR, in-frame beta chains kept. CDR3 protein duplicates are merged, each entry listing the most common genes and DNA. The sample includes 600,000 or so distinct CDR3 sequences, with roughly 50% observed a single time. Just under 8.5% of the sample is in the top ten clones. The sample was peripheral blood or thyroid tissue (not recorded which). Every receptor here comes from a woman between 18 and 29 years old with Graves' hyperthyroidism. Donor details come from another sample of the same person, matched by shared clones.

In its sample, this clonotype was seen a few times. The V call is TRBV7-9, the J call TRBJ2-7; 13 positions agree with TRBD2. Germline loops: CDR1 SEHNR, CDR2 FQNEAQ (reference sequence). The CDR3 loop spans 18 amino acids. The junction had 9 bases not matched to a gene; V was cut back by 4 bases and J by 0 bases. The chain's CDR3 is CASSSNRLAGGFSYEQYF. The CDR3 nucleotides read TGTGCCAGCAGCTCTAATCGACTAGCGGGAGGTTTCTCCTACGAGCAGTACTTC.

The chain employs TRBV9 and TRBJ2-7, with 7 bases identical to TRBD2. V lost 4 bases, J lost 1 base, and 8 bases stayed unmatched. Germline V gene lookup returns CDR1 SGDLS and CDR2 YYNGEE. The CDR3 is 15 amino acids. In DNA form, the CDR3 reads TGTGCCAGCAGCACCTCGGCGGGAGTTTCCTACGAGCAGTACTTC. This gives the protein CASSTSAGVSYEQYF.

This clonotype was seen a handful of times. This sequence joins TRBV7-9 and TRBJ1-5; a possible D gene is TRBD1 (5 bases). The germline CDR1 and CDR2 sequences are SEHNR and FQNEAQ (reference sequence). Trimming stripped 3 bases from V and 3 bases from J, with 9 bases between. This CDR3 comprises 14 residues. CDR3 in amino acids: CASSFGGTNQPQHF. CDR3 in DNA: TGTGCCAGCAGCTTCGGAGGGACCAATCAGCCCCAGCATTTT.

This clonotype was detected a few times. J is TRBJ1-5 and V is TRBV27; perhaps TRBD1 as D (6 bases). Germline V lookup: CDR1 MNHEY, CDR2 SMNVEV (reference sequence). V lost 3 bases and J lost 3, with 9 bases in between. CDR3 length: 14 residues. CDR3 amino acids: CASSFRDNNQPQHF. In DNA form, the CDR3 reads TGTGCCAGCAGTTTCCGGGACAACAATCAGCCCCAGCATTTT.

V usage is TRBV24-1 and J usage is TRBJ2-7; D ambiguous. Trimming stripped 3 bases from V and 7 bases from J, with 6 bases between. There are 11 residues in the CDR3. Germline V gene lookup returns CDR1 KGHDR and CDR2 SFDVKD. The CDR3 sequence is CATSDPDEQYF. The CDR3 bases are TGTGCCACCAGTGATCCCGATGAGCAGTACTTC.

Concerning this clonotype: A clone one base away is much larger, so this may be a read error. The chain couples TRBV24-1 to TRBJ1-5, with 7 bases fitting TRBD1. CDR3 length equals 13 residues. Germline V CDR1 and CDR2: KGHDR, SFDVKD. V lost 5 bases, J lost 5 bases, and 2 bases stayed unmatched. The CDR3 region is CATSVQGDQPQHF. CDR3 nucleotide sequence: TGTGCCACCAGTGTCCAGGGGGATCAGCCCCAGCATTTT.

The genes are TRBV9 and TRBJ1-4; maybe TRBD1 (6 bases). CDR3 length: 15 residues. Trimming shortened V by 3 bases and J by 3 bases, and 12 bases separated the two germline ends. Germline V gene data show CDR1 as SGDLS and CDR2 as YYNGEE. The CDR3 loop reads CASSGPWGPNEKLFF. For the CDR3, the DNA is TGTGCCAGCAGCGGACCATGGGGGCCTAATGAAAAACTGTTTTTT.

The chain carries TRBV20-1 and TRBJ2-5; 10 positions match TRBD2. Trimming at V came to 4 bases and at J to 1 base, leaving 6 bases not matched to a gene. CDR1 and CDR2 from the germline V gene are DFQATT and SNEGSKA (reference sequence). The CDR3 contains 15 residues. CDR3 sequence (DNA): TGCAGTGCTATTATACTAGCGGGGACCCAAGAGACCCAGTACTTC. Translation: CSAIILAGTQETQYF.